This T cell receptor (beta chain) was profiled in a study of blood T cell repertoires in COVID-19. Here immunoSEQ multiplex PCR was the method, and the copy in TCRdb shows in-frame clones only, minus some. The sample shows a few hundred thousand clones, about 90% of them seen only once. V lost 4 bases, J lost 4 bases, and 7 bases stayed unmatched. CDR3 length: 15 amino acids. Germline CDR1 and CDR2: SEHNR and FQNEAQ (reference sequence). This sequence was found in a woman in her thirties who had recovered from COVID-19. The specimen was PBMCs or T cells enriched from blood (not recorded which). The gene calls are TRBV7-9 and TRBJ2-1, with 7 bases aligning to TRBD2. The CDR3 sequence: CASSSEGLLYNEQFF. The DNA of the CDR3 is TGTGCCAGCAGCTCAGAGGGACTACTATACAATGAGCAGTTCTTC.